The 25 T cell receptor beta chains in this list originate from one sample, sequenced in a study of blood T cell repertoires in COVID-19. Sequencing was performed with immunoSEQ multiplex PCR; in TCRdb, only in-frame clones are kept and a portion is missing. The data contain just over 300,000 clones, nearly 90% of them singletons. The source material was PBMCs or T cells enriched from blood (not recorded which). Source of these receptors: a young woman with acute COVID-19.

This clone was seen just once. The chain combines TRBV5-8 with TRBJ2-3; D is unclear. CDR1 and CDR2 (germline): SGHTS, YDEGEE. V was shortened by 0 bases and J by 4 bases, with 9 bases between the two germline ends. This CDR3 contains 14 residues. The CDR3 protein is CASSLVLPPDTQYF. CDR3 coding DNA: TGTGCCAGCAGCTTGGTTCTCCCTCCAGATACGCAGTATTTT. The full variable domain, with the rest looked up from reference TRBV5-8 and TRBJ2-3, is EAGVTQSPTHLIKTRGQQATLRCSPISGHTSVYWYQQALGLGLQFLLWYDEGEERNRGNFPPRFSGRQFPNYSSELNVNALELEDSALYLCASSLVLPPDTQYFGPGTRLTVL.

This sequence joins TRBV19 and TRBJ2-3; D is possibly TRBD2 (6 bases). CDR3 size: 16 residues. Germline lookup yields CDR1 LNHDA and CDR2 SQIVND (reference sequence). V shed 4 bases and J shed 2 bases, with 16 bases lying between them. The CDR3 coding sequence is TGTGCCAGTAGTAGCCTTACGGACTATCCCACAGATACGCAGTATTTT. Residues: CASSSLTDYPTDTQYF.

This clone has just a few counts. The CDR3 coding sequence is TGTGCCAGCAGCCCGACAGGTTTCGTGGGTGGCTACACCTTC. Protein product: CASSPTGFVGGYTF. This chain uses TRBV11-1 with TRBJ1-2; perhaps TRBD1 as D (6 bases). This CDR3 has 14 amino acids. Trimming left V 5 bases short and J 7 bases short, with 17 bases between. Germline values: CDR1 SGHAT, CDR2 FQDESV (reference sequence).

The chain joins TRBV18 to TRBJ2-1; D is possibly TRBD1 (7 bases). The V gene lost 5 bases and the J gene lost 9 bases, with 11 bases spanning the gap. The germline V gene has CDR1 KGHSH and CDR2 LQKENI. The CDR3 has 12 residues. CDR3 residues: CASSYRGGEQFF. In DNA, the CDR3 is TGTGCCAGCTCATACAGGGGAGGTGAGCAGTTCTTC.

The chain uses TRBV11-2 and TRBJ1-3; 8 bases fit TRBD1. CDR3 length: 15 amino acids. From germline, CDR1 is SGHAT and CDR2 FQNNGV. The ends lost 3 bases at V and 1 base at J; junction bases unmatched: 2. CDR3 region: CASSFTGGSGNTIYF. The CDR3 nucleotides read TGTGCCAGCAGCTTTACAGGGGGATCTGGAAACACCATATATTTT. Looking up the rest from reference TRBV11-2 and TRBJ1-3 gives the full variable domain: EAGVAQSPRYKIIEKRQSVAFWCNPISGHATLYWYQQILGQGPKLLIQFQNNGVVDDSQLPKDRFSAERLKGVDSTLKIQPAKLEDSAVYLCASSFTGGSGNTIYFGEGSWLTVV.

The chain uses TRBV19 and TRBJ1-2; D is possibly TRBD1 (6 bases). Germline V CDR1 and CDR2: LNHDA, SQIVND (reference sequence). V was shortened by 5 bases and J by 5 bases, with 15 bases between the two germline ends. This CDR3 region has 14 residues. CDR3 residues: CASSPQGYVYGYTF. CDR3 DNA: TGTGCCAGTAGTCCCCAGGGGTATGTTTATGGCTACACCTTC.

The genes are TRBV6-5 and TRBJ2-7, with a weak D call TRBD2 (5 bases). Trimming cost V 8 bases and J 3 bases, with 17 bases left between them. Per germline, CDR1 MNHEY and CDR2 SVGAGI. This CDR3 has 14 residues. CDR3 bases: TGTGCCAGCGCGTGGACTGAAGGCATCTACGAGCAGTACTTC. It codes for CASAWTEGIYEQYF.

This clone has just one count. The chain couples TRBV7-2 to TRBJ1-5; D unclear. Germline V gene lookup returns CDR1 SGHTA and CDR2 FQGNSA. The CDR3 has 18 amino acids. The V gene lost 5 bases and the J gene lost 0 bases, with 20 bases spanning the gap. The CDR3 reads CASSQPLGRRGSNQPQHF. The CDR3 DNA reads as TGTGCCAGCAGCCAACCCCTCGGCCGGCGGGGTAGCAATCAGCCCCAGCATTTT. Variable domain in full (rest from reference TRBV7-2 and TRBJ1-5): GAGVSQSPSNKVTEKGKDVELRCDPISGHTALYWYRQSLGQGLEFLIYFQGNSAPDKSGLPSDRFSAERTGGSVSTLTIQRTQQEDSAVYLCASSQPLGRRGSNQPQHFGDGTRLSIL.

This sequence joins TRBV5-1 and TRBJ1-2, with 9 bases aligning to TRBD1. The CDR3 loop spans 14 amino acids. J gave up 4 bases and V 4 bases, and 5 bases lay outside the gene matches. Germline lookup yields CDR1 SGHRS and CDR2 YFSETQ. The DNA of the CDR3 is TGCGCCAGCAGCAGAACAGGGGGCAGCTATGGCTACACCTTC. Its translation is CASSRTGGSYGYTF. Full variable domain (rest looked up from reference TRBV5-1 and TRBJ1-2): KAGVTQTPRYLIKTRGQQVTLSCSPISGHRSVSWYQQTPGQGLQFLFEYFSETQRNKGNFPGRFSGRQFSNSRSEMNVSTLELGDSALYLCASSRTGGSYGYTFGSGTRLTVV.

The chain joins TRBV5-5 to TRBJ2-3; D not resolved. The CDR3 is 15 residues long. Trimming left V 2 bases short and J 4 bases short, with 14 bases between. Germline-derived CDR1 and CDR2 are SGHKS and YYEKEE (reference sequence). CDR3 bases: TGTGCCAGCAGCTTAATAAATGCGGAGCCAGATACGCAGTATTTT. Its protein is CASSLINAEPDTQYF.

The J gene is TRBJ2-1, the V gene TRBV29-1; 7 positions match TRBD2. The germline gives CDR1 SQVTM, CDR2 ANQGSEA. The junction had 4 bases not matched to a gene; V was cut back by 5 bases and J by 9 bases. CDR3 length equals 11 residues. Here the CDR3 DNA reads TGCAGCGTTTCTAGCGGCCCTGAGCAGTTCTTC. Translated: CSVSSGPEQFF.

The V call is TRBV25-1, the J call TRBJ1-2; TRBD1 matches 8 bases. Germline CDR1 reads MGHDK; CDR2 reads SYGVNS. This CDR3 contains 16 residues. V dropped 4 bases and J dropped 8; count of bases not matched to a gene: 15. CDR3 loop: CASSVQGAPFEDGYTF. The CDR3 nucleotides are TGTGCCAGCAGTGTTCAGGGGGCGCCTTTCGAGGACGGCTACACCTTC.

Comments on this clone: Other DNA sequences in the same sample also yield this CDR3. The chain links TRBV7-9 to TRBJ1-1; D may be TRBD1 (5 bases). From germline, CDR1 is SEHNR and CDR2 FQNEAQ (reference sequence). With 2 bases removed from V and 1 base from J, the gap between germline ends came to 5 bases. The CDR3 spans 13 residues. The CDR3 sequence is CASSLRGNTEAFF. The CDR3 nucleotides are TGTGCCAGCAGCTTAAGGGGGAACACTGAAGCTTTCTTT.

V and J are TRBV1 and TRBJ1-5. TRBV1 is assigned pseudogene status. The CDR3 loop spans 18 amino acids. CDR3 in amino acids: CTSSHPRGGTPSNQPQHF. Here the CDR3 DNA reads TGCACCAGCAGCCACCCGAGGGGGGGGACCCCCTCGAATCAGCCCCAGCATTTT.

This chain connects TRBV15 to TRBJ2-5; 8 nucleotides align to TRBD2. Germline CDR1 LNHNV, CDR2 YYDKDF (reference sequence). V was pared by 0 bases and J by 5 bases, with 5 bases of the junction left unmatched. The CDR3 is made up of 15 amino acids. The CDR3 protein is CATSRDAGGGETQYF. The CDR3 DNA sequence: TGTGCCACCAGCAGAGATGCGGGAGGAGGGGAGACCCAGTACTTC.

The table lists this clone with a count of one. The CDR3 coding sequence is TGCGCCAGCAGCTTAACTGTGACAGGGGACACTGAAGCTTTCTTT. Residues: CASSLTVTGDTEAFF. The chain couples TRBV5-1 to TRBJ1-1, with 8 bases fitting TRBD1. The germline gives CDR1 SGHRS, CDR2 YFSETQ. The trim removed 2 bases at V and 3 bases at J, leaving 6 bases unmatched. This CDR3 is built from 15 residues. Full variable domain (missing parts from reference TRBV5-1 and TRBJ1-1): KAGVTQTPRYLIKTRGQQVTLSCSPISGHRSVSWYQQTPGQGLQFLFEYFSETQRNKGNFPGRFSGRQFSNSRSEMNVSTLELGDSALYLCASSLTVTGDTEAFFGQGTRLTVV.

The chain is built from TRBV10-1 and TRBJ2-3, with TRBD2 matching over 9 bases. V trimming: 5 bases; J trimming: 6 bases; junction bases outside the gene matches: 9. CDR3 length: 15 residues. Germline lookup yields CDR1 WNHNN and CDR2 SYGVQD (reference sequence). CDR3 protein: CASSPEAGGWDTQYF. The CDR3 coding sequence is TGCGCCAGCAGTCCCGAGGCGGGAGGGTGGGATACGCAGTATTTT.

The J gene is TRBJ1-1, the V gene TRBV18; 8 bases map to TRBD1. The CDR3 loop spans 14 amino acids. Germline V gene data show CDR1 as KGHSH and CDR2 as LQKENI. The ends lost 2 bases at V and 3 bases at J; junction bases unmatched: 2. DNA of the CDR3: TGTGCCAGCTCACCAACAGGGGGGGACACTGAAGCTTTCTTT. Its translation: CASSPTGGDTEAFF.

The chain recombines TRBV9 with TRBJ2-7; D not certain. Germline assignment: CDR1 SGDLS and CDR2 YYNGEE. Trimming shortened V by 0 bases and J by 2 bases, and 12 bases separated the two germline ends. The CDR3 length is 15 residues. The CDR3 DNA sequence: TGTGCCAGCAGCGTAGGCCGCCTCCCGGCCTACGAGCAGTACTTC. This codes for CASSVGRLPAYEQYF.

This clone turned up a few times. This chain connects TRBV11-1 to TRBJ2-7; D possibly corresponds to TRBD2 (5 bases). CDR1 is SGHAT, CDR2 FQDESV, per germline (reference sequence). V was trimmed by 4 bases and J by 6 bases, leaving 10 bases between them. The CDR3 totals 12 residues. CDR3 bases: TGTGCCAGCAGCTCGGACTGGTCCGAGCAGTACTTC. It is translated as CASSSDWSEQYF.

Regarding this clone: Other nucleotide sequences in the sample specify the same CDR3. This sequence joins TRBV9 and TRBJ2-1; 7 bases line up with TRBD2. The CDR3 extends over 15 amino acids. J lost 3 bases, V lost 0 bases, and 3 bases had no gene match. Germline values: CDR1 SGDLS, CDR2 YYNGEE. As DNA, the CDR3 is TGTGCCAGCAGCGTAGATCCTAGCGGCTACAATGAGCAGTTCTTC. This gives the protein CASSVDPSGYNEQFF. Based on the CDR3 plus reference TRBV9 and TRBJ2-1, the full variable domain is DSGVTQTPKHLITATGQRVTLRCSPRSGDLSVYWYQQSLDQGLQFLIQYYNGEERAKGNILERFSAQQFPDLHSELNLSSLELGDSALYFCASSVDPSGYNEQFFGPGTRLTVL.

The chain links TRBV28 to TRBJ2-2, with TRBD1 as a possible D gene (6 bases). This CDR3 is 16 amino acids long. V lost 4 bases and J 4 bases, leaving 16 bases between the germline ends. Germline lookup yields CDR1 MDHEN and CDR2 SYDVKM. The CDR3 bases are TGTGCCAGCAGTTCCTTCCACGGGACACCCACCGGGGAGCTGTTTTTT. This codes for CASSSFHGTPTGELFF. The full variable domain, rest sourced from reference TRBV28 and TRBJ2-2, is DVKVTQSSRYLVKRTGEKVFLECVQDMDHENMFWYRQDPGLGLRLIYFSYDVKMKEKGDIPEGYSVSREKKERFSLILESASTNQTSMYLCASSSFHGTPTGELFFGEGSRLTVL.

This clone was counted only a few times. This chain joins TRBV29-1 and TRBJ2-1; TRBD2 matches 7 bases. V lost 6 bases and J lost 10; bases outside the gene matches: 18. Germline CDR1 SQVTM, CDR2 ANQGSEA. The CDR3 has 15 amino acids. This CDR3 is CSVKLSGGSSREQFF. The CDR3 DNA reads TGCAGCGTGAAACTGTCTGGCGGGAGTTCAAGGGAGCAGTTCTTC.

The chain has TRBV18 and TRBJ1-1; TRBD1 agrees at 11 bases. V was clipped by 3 bases and J by 1 base; unmatched bases: 7. This CDR3 spans 17 amino acids. Per the germline V gene, CDR1 is KGHSH and CDR2 is LQKENI. As DNA, the CDR3 is TGTGCCAGCTCACCTGCCGGGACAGGGGGTAGGAACACTGAAGCTTTCTTT. Protein sequence: CASSPAGTGGRNTEAFF.

This chain connects TRBV11-3 to TRBJ1-1; D gene unclear. From germline, CDR1 is SGHNT and CDR2 YENEEA. The CDR3 consists of 13 residues. V lost 5 bases to trimming and J lost 1 base, with 8 bases between them. The CDR3 bases are TGTGCCAGCAGCCGCCGACAGAACACTGAAGCTTTCTTT. Translated, it gives CASSRRQNTEAFF.